The 12 T cell receptor beta chains presented below share a single source sample, sequenced in a study of blood T cells in healthy people across ages. The use of a sample-barcoded 5' primer and a J-beta primer mix characterized a second PCR of about 7 to 12 cycles. TCRdb fed the 5' RACE reads into MiXCR, producing one record per CDR3 protein. The sample carries over 600,000 distinct CDR3 sequences, around 20% recorded once. Sequencing input: blood. The origin of the receptors is a man in his 70s in good health.

The chain is built from TRBV4-3 and TRBJ1-5; D is unclear. Trimming shortened V by 0 bases and J by 4 bases, and 13 bases separated the two germline ends. The germline gives CDR1 LGHNA, CDR2 YSLEER. The CDR3 covers 16 residues. CDR3 loop: CASSQDLRGGNQPQHF. Written as DNA, the CDR3 is TGCGCCAGCAGCCAAGATCTGCGGGGAGGGAATCAGCCCCAGCATTTT.

For the CDR3, the DNA is TGCAGTGCTAGAGCCCAACAGGACACTGAAGCTTTCTTT. Translation gives CSARAQQDTEAFF. The chain is built from TRBV20-1 and TRBJ1-1; D is perhaps TRBD1 (5 bases). V was pared by 1 base and J by 3 bases, with 9 bases between. Germline V gives CDR1 DFQATT, CDR2 SNEGSKA (reference sequence). The CDR3 runs 13 residues.

This clonotype was observed many times. The V gene is TRBV28, the J gene TRBJ1-4; 7 positions agree with TRBD1. From germline, CDR1 is MDHEN and CDR2 SYDVKM. The V and J ends lost 6 bases and 7 bases, in that order; junction bases with no gene match: 8. This CDR3 is 14 amino acids long. This chain's CDR3 is CASRRQGGGEKLFF. CDR3 coding DNA: TGTGCCAGCAGGAGACAGGGAGGGGGTGAAAAACTGTTTTTT.

This clonotype appeared many times. This chain links TRBV20-1 with TRBJ2-4; 11 bases agree with TRBD1. CDR3 length equals 12 residues. With 7 bases clipped from V and 7 bases from J, the junction kept 3 bases outside the gene matches. Germline CDR1 and CDR2: DFQATT and SNEGSKA (reference sequence). In DNA, the CDR3 is TGCAGTGTTAGGACAGGGGGCAACATTCAGTACTTC. Amino acids: CSVRTGGNIQYF.

This rearrangement joins TRBV5-1 to TRBJ1-2, with 7 positions matching TRBD1. The trim removed 0 bases at V and 3 bases at J, leaving 2 bases unmatched. Germline-derived CDR1 and CDR2 are SGHRS and YFSETQ. The CDR3 is 14 residues long. The CDR3 DNA follows: TGCGCCAGCAGCTTGGGACAGGGTTACTATGGCTACACCTTC. Encoded protein: CASSLGQGYYGYTF. Combining the CDR3 with reference TRBV5-1 and TRBJ1-2 gives the whole variable domain KAGVTQTPRYLIKTRGQQVTLSCSPISGHRSVSWYQQTPGQGLQFLFEYFSETQRNKGNFPGRFSGRQFSNSRSEMNVSTLELGDSALYLCASSLGQGYYGYTFGSGTRLTVV.

This clonotype was counted many times. V is TRBV6-1 and J is TRBJ2-5, with 10 bases lining up with TRBD2. Looked up from germline, CDR1 is MNHNS and CDR2 is SASEGT. Germline trimming cut 5 bases from V and 4 bases from J; bases unmatched to any gene: 10. The CDR3 is 16 amino acids. DNA of the CDR3: TGTGCCAGCAGTAAACCAGCGGGAGGGCGACGAGAGACCCAGTACTTC. This translates into CASSKPAGGRRETQYF.

This clonotype was counted only a few times. The chain couples TRBV3-1 to TRBJ2-1; 7 bases agree with TRBD2. Germline V lookup: CDR1 LGHDT, CDR2 YNNKEL (reference sequence). Trimming at V came to 0 bases and at J to 12 bases, leaving 2 bases not matched to a gene. CDR3 length equals 12 residues. CDR3 nucleotide sequence: TGTGCCAGCAGCCAAGATGGGAGGGGGCAGTTCTTC. Translation gives CASSQDGRGQFF.

This clonotype was counted many times. The chain recombines TRBV28 with TRBJ1-2, with a tentative D call TRBD1 (6 bases). CDR1 and CDR2 (germline): MDHEN, SYDVKM. The CDR3 totals 13 residues. Trimming cost V 2 bases and J 4 bases, with 8 bases left between them. CDR3 protein: CASSLQGPYGYTF. The CDR3 nucleotides are TGTGCCAGCAGTTTACAGGGGCCCTATGGCTACACCTTC.

Points on this clonotype: At one end, the junction sequence differs from germline, possibly due to a read error. The chain couples TRBV12-3 or TRBV12-4 to TRBJ2-3; TRBD1 agrees at 7 bases. This CDR3 comprises 15 residues. The CDR3 region is CASSFLGGSTDTEYF. CDR3 DNA sequence: TGTGCCAGCAGTTTTTTAGGGGGCAGCACAGATACGGAGTATTTT.

The chain carries TRBV30 and TRBJ1-2; 7 bases agree with TRBD1. Germline V gene data show CDR1 as GTSNPN and CDR2 as SVGIG (reference sequence). This CDR3 spans 13 amino acids. V shed 0 bases and J 5 bases; nucleotides not matched to a gene: 3. The CDR3, as DNA: TGTGCCTGGAGTGTTTCCAGGGGGTATGGCTACACCTTC. The encoded protein is CAWSVSRGYGYTF.

This rearrangement joins TRBV20-1 to TRBJ2-2; 8 bases are a match to TRBD2. The CDR3 is 18 residues long. The V gene's germline CDR1 is DFQATT and CDR2 SNEGSKA (reference sequence). V dropped 3 bases and J dropped 4; count of bases not matched to a gene: 16. In nucleotides, the CDR3 is TGCAGTGCTAGCCCTTCGAGTAGCGGGATGAGCGGCACCGGGGAGCTGTTTTTT. This sequence encodes CSASPSSSGMSGTGELFF.

Comment on this clonotype: One end of the junction fails to match germline, which may point to a read error. The rearrangement uses TRBV7-2 and TRBJ2-7, with D possibly matching TRBD2 (5 bases). The CDR3 is 13 residues long. Germline CDR1 SGHTA, CDR2 FQGNSA. In DNA form, the CDR3 reads TGTGCCAGCAGCCTAGCCCACGGCAACGAGCAGTACTTC. Amino acids: CASSLAHGNEQYF.